These 5 T cell receptor beta chains originate from one sample sequenced in a study of blood T cell repertoires in COVID-19. TCRdb keeps only in-frame clones here, not all; method: immunoSEQ multiplex PCR. The table lists roughly 260,000 clones, about 91% of them singletons. Sequencing used PBMCs or T cells enriched from blood (not recorded which). The origin of the receptors is a human donor in a cohort exposed to, infected with or recovered from COVID-19 (not recorded which). The donor label of this sample is uncertain.

This clone was observed a single time. J is TRBJ2-7 and V is TRBV4-3, with D perhaps matching TRBD1 (5 bases). Between the trimmed V and J ends, which lost 0 bases and 12 bases, there was a span of 21 bases. CDR1 is LGHNA and CDR2 is YSLEER in the germline V gene. The CDR3 length is 15 residues. The CDR3 loop reads CASSQEFAYQGELYF. The CDR3 DNA is TGCGCCAGCAGCCAAGAATTCGCCTATCAAGGGGAACTGTACTTC.

This chain links TRBV14 with TRBJ1-2; D is undetermined. Germline loops: CDR1 SGHDN, CDR2 FVKESK. Trimming shortened V by 0 bases and J by 3 bases, and 11 bases separated the two germline ends. CDR3 length equals 15 residues. This CDR3 is CASSQDKSRHYGYTF. In DNA, the CDR3 is TGTGCCAGCAGCCAAGATAAATCCAGGCACTATGGCTACACCTTC.

Only one count was recorded for this clone. This rearrangement joins TRBV9 to TRBJ1-2; D not resolved. V lost 4 bases and J lost 4, with 23 bases in between. Germline V gives CDR1 SGDLS, CDR2 YYNGEE. The CDR3 totals 17 residues. The CDR3 spells CASSPHMGRGLTYGYTF. CDR3 in DNA: TGTGCCAGCAGCCCCCACATGGGGAGAGGGCTTACCTATGGCTACACCTTC.

The chain employs TRBV11-3 and TRBJ2-3; 9 nucleotides agree with TRBD1. The CDR3 is 16 amino acids. CDR1 and CDR2 (germline): SGHNT, YENEEA. The V segment lost 1 base and the J segment 4 bases; nucleotides outside the gene matches: 6. CDR3 loop: CASSLGDRVISDTQYF. Here the CDR3 DNA reads TGTGCCAGCAGCTTAGGGGACAGGGTAATTTCAGATACGCAGTATTTT.

The genes are TRBV6-5 and TRBJ2-5; TRBD2 is a possible D gene (7 bases). Germline CDR1 reads MNHEY; CDR2 reads SVGAGI. The CDR3 extends over 15 amino acids. V lost 2 bases and J 5 bases, leaving 15 bases between the germline ends. In DNA form, the CDR3 reads TGTGCCAGCAGTTACGGGGGGGCTCCCCGGGAGACCCAGTACTTC. The encoded protein is CASSYGGAPRETQYF.